This T cell receptor beta chain was profiled in a study of cytotoxic CD8 clonotypes in ibrutinib-treated CLL. Study-level points and caveats: Public clonotypes occurred uncommonly; on treatment, they contracted or remained stable.

The table came from immunoSEQ multiplex PCR; TCRdb's copy has only in-frame clones and leaves some out. The sample holds 26,000 or so clones, roughly 60% seen once. CDR3 length: 13 amino acids. The germline V gene encodes CDR1 MDHEN and CDR2 SYDVKM. Trimming took off 2 bases at V and 4 bases at J, with 8 bases between the two ends. About 2.2 micrograms of genomic DNA, which was extracted from cryopreserved PBMCs, served as the material used for the TCR beta libraries. As for this clone: Its antigen is still unknown.

This receptor was identified in a human donor with chronic lymphocytic leukemia. V and J are TRBV28 and TRBJ1-2, with TRBD1 as a possible D gene (6 bases). The sample was PBMCs, taken before ibrutinib treatment. CDR3 DNA sequence: TGTGCCAGCAGTTTACAACAGGGCTATGGCTACACCTTC. It specifies CASSLQQGYGYTF.